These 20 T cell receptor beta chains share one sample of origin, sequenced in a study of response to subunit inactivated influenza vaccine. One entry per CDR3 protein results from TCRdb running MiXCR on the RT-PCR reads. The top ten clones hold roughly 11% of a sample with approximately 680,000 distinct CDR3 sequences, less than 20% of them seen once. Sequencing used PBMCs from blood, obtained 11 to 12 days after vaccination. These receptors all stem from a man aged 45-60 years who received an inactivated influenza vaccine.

The CDR3 sequence is CASSPRTLVNTGELFF. In DNA form, the CDR3 reads TGTGCCAGCAGTCCGAGGACACTTGTAAACACCGGGGAGCTGTTTTTT. The chain employs TRBV28 and TRBJ2-2; D may be TRBD1 (5 bases). The CDR3 length is 16 residues. V was pared by 5 bases and J by 2 bases, with 15 bases between. CDR1 and CDR2 (germline): MDHEN, SYDVKM. Variable domain in full (rest from reference TRBV28 and TRBJ2-2): DVKVTQSSRYLVKRTGEKVFLECVQDMDHENMFWYRQDPGLGLRLIYFSYDVKMKEKGDIPEGYSVSREKKERFSLILESASTNQTSMYLCASSPRTLVNTGELFFGEGSRLTVL.

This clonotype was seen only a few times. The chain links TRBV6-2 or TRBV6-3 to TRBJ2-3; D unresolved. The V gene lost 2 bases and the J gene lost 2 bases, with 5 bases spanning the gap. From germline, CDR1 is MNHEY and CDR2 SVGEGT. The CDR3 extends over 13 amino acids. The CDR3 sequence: CASSYQSTDTQYF. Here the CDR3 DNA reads TGTGCCAGCAGTTACCAGTCCACAGATACGCAGTATTTT.

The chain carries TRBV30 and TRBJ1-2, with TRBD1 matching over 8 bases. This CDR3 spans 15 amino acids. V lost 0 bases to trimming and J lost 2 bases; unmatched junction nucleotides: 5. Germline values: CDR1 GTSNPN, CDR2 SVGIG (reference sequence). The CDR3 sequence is CAWSVFRTGNYGYTF. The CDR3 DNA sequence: TGTGCCTGGAGTGTATTCCGGACAGGGAACTATGGCTACACCTTC. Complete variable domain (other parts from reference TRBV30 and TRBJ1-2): SQTIHQWPATLVQPVGSPLSLECTVEGTSNPNLYWYRQAAGRGLQLLFYSVGIGQISSEVPQNLSASRPQDRQFILSSKKLLLSDSGFYLCAWSVFRTGNYGYTFGSGTRLTVV.

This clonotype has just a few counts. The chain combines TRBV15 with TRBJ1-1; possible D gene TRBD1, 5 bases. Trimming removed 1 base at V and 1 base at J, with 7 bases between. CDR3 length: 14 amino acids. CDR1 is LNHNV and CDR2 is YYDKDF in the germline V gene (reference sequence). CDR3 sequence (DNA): TGTGCCACCAGCAGAGTTAGGGGGAACACTGAAGCTTTCTTT. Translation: CATSRVRGNTEAFF.

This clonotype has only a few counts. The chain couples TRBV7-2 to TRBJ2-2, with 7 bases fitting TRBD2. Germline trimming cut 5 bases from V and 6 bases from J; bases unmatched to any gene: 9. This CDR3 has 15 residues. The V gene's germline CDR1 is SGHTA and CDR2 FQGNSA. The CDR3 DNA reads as TGTGCCAGCAGCCGGGCGGGGGAGAGGTCCGGGGAGCTGTTTTTT. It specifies CASSRAGERSGELFF.

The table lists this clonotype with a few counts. CDR3 sequence reads: CSARGGGGSSVETQYF. In DNA, the CDR3 is TGCAGTGCTAGAGGTGGGGGGGGTTCCTCCGTGGAGACCCAGTACTTC. The rearrangement links TRBV20-1 to TRBJ2-5; the match to TRBD2 covers 7 bases. This CDR3 has 16 amino acids. The V and J ends lost 1 base and 5 bases, in that order; junction bases with no gene match: 13. Germline V gives CDR1 DFQATT, CDR2 SNEGSKA (reference sequence).

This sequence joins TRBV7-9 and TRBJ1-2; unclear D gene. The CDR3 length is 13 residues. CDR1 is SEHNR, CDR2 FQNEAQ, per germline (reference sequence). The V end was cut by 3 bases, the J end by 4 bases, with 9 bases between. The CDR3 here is CASSLESAYGYTF. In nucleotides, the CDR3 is TGTGCCAGCAGCTTGGAATCAGCCTATGGCTACACCTTC.

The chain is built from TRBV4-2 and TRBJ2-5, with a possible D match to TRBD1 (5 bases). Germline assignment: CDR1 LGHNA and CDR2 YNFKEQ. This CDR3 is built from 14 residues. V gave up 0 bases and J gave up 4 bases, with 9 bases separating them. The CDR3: CASSQDGARETQYF. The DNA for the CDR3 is TGTGCCAGCAGCCAAGATGGGGCTCGAGAGACCCAGTACTTC.

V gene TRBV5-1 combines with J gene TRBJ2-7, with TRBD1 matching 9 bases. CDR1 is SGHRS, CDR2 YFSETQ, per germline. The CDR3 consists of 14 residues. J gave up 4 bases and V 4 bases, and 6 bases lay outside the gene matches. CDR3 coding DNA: TGCGCCAGCAGCGTGGAGGGACAGGGATACGAGCAGTACTTC. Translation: CASSVEGQGYEQYF.

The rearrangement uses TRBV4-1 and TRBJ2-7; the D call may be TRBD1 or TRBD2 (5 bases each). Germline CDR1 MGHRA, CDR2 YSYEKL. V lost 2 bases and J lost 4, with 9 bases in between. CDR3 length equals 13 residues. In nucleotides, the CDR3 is TGCGCCAGCAGCCAAAGGTGGGGGTACGAGCAGTACTTC. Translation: CASSQRWGYEQYF.

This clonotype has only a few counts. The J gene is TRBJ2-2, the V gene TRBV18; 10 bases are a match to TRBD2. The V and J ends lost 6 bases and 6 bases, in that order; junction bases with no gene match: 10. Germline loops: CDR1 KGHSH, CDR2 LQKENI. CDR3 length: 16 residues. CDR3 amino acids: CASSQGLAEEPGELFF. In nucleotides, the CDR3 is TGTGCCAGCTCCCAAGGACTAGCGGAGGAACCCGGGGAGCTGTTTTTT.

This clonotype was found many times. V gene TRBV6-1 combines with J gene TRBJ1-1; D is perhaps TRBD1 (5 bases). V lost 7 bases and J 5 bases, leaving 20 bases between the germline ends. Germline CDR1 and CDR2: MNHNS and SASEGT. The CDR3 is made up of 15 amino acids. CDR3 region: CASTARPMTETEAFF. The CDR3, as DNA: TGTGCCAGCACCGCGCGGCCCATGACAGAGACTGAAGCTTTCTTT.

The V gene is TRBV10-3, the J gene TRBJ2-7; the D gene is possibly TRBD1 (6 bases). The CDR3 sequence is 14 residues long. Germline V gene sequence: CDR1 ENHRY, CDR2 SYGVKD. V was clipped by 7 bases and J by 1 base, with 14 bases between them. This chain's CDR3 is CAITAGTLSYEQYF. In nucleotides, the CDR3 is TGTGCCATCACCGCCGGGACATTGTCCTACGAGCAGTACTTC.

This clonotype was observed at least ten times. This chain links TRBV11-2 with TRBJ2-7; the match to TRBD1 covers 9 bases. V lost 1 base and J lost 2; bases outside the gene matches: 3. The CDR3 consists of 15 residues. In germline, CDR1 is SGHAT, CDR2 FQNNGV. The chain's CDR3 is CASSLGGTGPYEQYF. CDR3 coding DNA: TGTGCCAGCAGCTTAGGGGGGACAGGGCCCTACGAGCAGTACTTC.

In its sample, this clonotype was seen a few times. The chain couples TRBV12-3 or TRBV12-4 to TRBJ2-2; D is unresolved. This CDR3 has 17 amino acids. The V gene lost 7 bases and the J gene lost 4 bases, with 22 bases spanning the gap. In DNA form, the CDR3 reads TGTGCCAGCATTGATGATTTAGCCCTAGGCCCCACCGGGGAGCTGTTTTTT. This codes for CASIDDLALGPTGELFF.

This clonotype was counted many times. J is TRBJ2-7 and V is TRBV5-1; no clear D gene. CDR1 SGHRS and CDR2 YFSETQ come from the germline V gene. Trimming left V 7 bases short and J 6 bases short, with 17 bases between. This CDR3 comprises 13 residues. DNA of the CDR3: TGCGCCAGCGGCCAATGGGATAAACGCGAGCAGTACTTC. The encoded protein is CASGQWDKREQYF.

CDR3 DNA: TGCAGTGCTACGGACGGGCTCAATCAGCCCCAGCATTTT. Its translation: CSATDGLNQPQHF. The V and J genes are TRBV20-1 and TRBJ1-5; D is unclear. This CDR3 is built from 13 residues. Trimming took 4 bases from V and 3 from J, leaving 10 bases between them. Germline CDR1 DFQATT, CDR2 SNEGSKA (reference sequence).

The CDR3 sequence is CASSEALRPYGYTF. CDR3 bases: TGTGCCAGCAGTGAAGCGCTTCGCCCCTATGGCTACACCTTC. The chain uses TRBV2 and TRBJ1-2; D remains ambiguous. V was clipped by 0 bases and J by 4 bases, with 9 bases between them. CDR3 size: 14 residues. CDR1 and CDR2 from the germline V gene are SNHLY and FYNNEI.

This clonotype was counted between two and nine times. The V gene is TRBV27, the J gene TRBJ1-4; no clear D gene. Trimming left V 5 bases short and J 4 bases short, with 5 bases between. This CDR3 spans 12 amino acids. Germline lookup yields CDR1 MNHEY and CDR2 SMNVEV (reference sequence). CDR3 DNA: TGTGCCAGCAGTCGTCTTAATGAAAAACTGTTTTTT. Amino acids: CASSRLNEKLFF. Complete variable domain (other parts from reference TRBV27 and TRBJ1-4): EAQVTQNPRYLITVTGKKLTVTCSQNMNHEYMSWYRQDPGLGLRQIYYSMNVEVTDKGDVPEGYKVSRKEKRNFPLILESPSPNQTSLYFCASSRLNEKLFFGSGTQLSVL.

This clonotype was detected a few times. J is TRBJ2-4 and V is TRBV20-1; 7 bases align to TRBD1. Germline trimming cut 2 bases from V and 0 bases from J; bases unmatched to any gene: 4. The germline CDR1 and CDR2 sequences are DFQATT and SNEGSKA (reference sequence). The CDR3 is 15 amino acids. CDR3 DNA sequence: TGCAGTGCTAGACACAGGGGTCTAGCCAAAAACATTCAGTACTTC. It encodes CSARHRGLAKNIQYF.